This entry lists 26 T cell receptor beta chains sequenced from one sample in a study of human T cells and chemical hapten exposure. The time point was: patch test 1, 2 weeks after DPC sensitization. Indicated treatment: therapeutic diphenylcyclopropenone sensitization with weekly scalp DPC. TCRdb reanalysed the RACE reads using MiXCR and keeps one entry per CDR3 protein. The table records roughly 74,000 distinct CDR3 sequences, approximately 29% of them present only once. Specimen: whole blood, collected in connection with sensitization to the hapten diphenylcyclopropenone (DPC). The origin of the receptors is a man aged 35 to 55 with alopecia areata. Some clones in this sample may be carry-over from other donors' samples.

In this sample, this clonotype turned up many times. The chain employs TRBV15 and TRBJ2-6, with TRBD1 identical over 7 bases. The V and J ends lost 6 bases and 0 bases, in that order; junction bases with no gene match: 11. This CDR3 contains 18 residues. Germline lookup yields CDR1 LNHNV and CDR2 YYDKDF (reference sequence). CDR3 sequence reads: CATRPAGTVGSGANVLTF. The CDR3 DNA is TGTGCCACCAGACCAGCCGGGACAGTGGGCTCTGGGGCCAACGTCCTGACTTTC.

This chain uses TRBV20-1 with TRBJ2-7; D remains ambiguous. This CDR3 region has 13 residues. Germline CDR1 and CDR2: DFQATT and SNEGSKA (reference sequence). V gave up 6 bases and J gave up 2 bases, with 14 bases separating them. In nucleotides, the CDR3 is TGCAGTGCGGGCGGCCTGACCCCCTACGAGCAGTACTTC. The encoded protein is CSAGGLTPYEQYF.

The chain combines TRBV3-1 with TRBJ2-3, with D perhaps TRBD2 (5 bases). In germline, CDR1 is LGHDT, CDR2 YNNKEL (reference sequence). The V and J ends lost 7 bases and 6 bases respectively, with 17 bases between them. The length of the CDR3 is 14 residues. This CDR3 is CASMGVGSMDTQYF. The CDR3 region has the DNA TGTGCCAGCATGGGAGTAGGCAGTATGGATACGCAGTATTTT.

In this sample, this clonotype turned up a few times. The chain uses TRBV7-2 and TRBJ2-2; TRBD2 matches 13 bases. The CDR3 consists of 16 residues. The trim removed 6 bases at V and 4 bases at J, leaving 5 bases unmatched. Per the germline V gene, CDR1 is SGHTA and CDR2 is FQGNSA. CDR3 region: CASSTSGRAVTGELFF. The CDR3 DNA reads TGTGCCAGCAGTACTAGCGGGAGGGCGGTCACCGGGGAGCTGTTTTTT.

This clonotype has a count of ten or more. This chain joins TRBV28 and TRBJ2-3, with 9 positions matching TRBD1. V trimming: 7 bases; J trimming: 2 bases; junction bases outside the gene matches: 13. This CDR3 region has 17 residues. CDR1 is MDHEN, CDR2 SYDVKM, per germline. The CDR3 loop reads CASNYRDRELHTDTQYF. The CDR3 region has the DNA TGTGCCAGCAACTACCGGGACAGGGAACTACACACAGATACGCAGTATTTT.

This clonotype appeared a few times. The V call is TRBV10-3, the J call TRBJ2-7, with D unclear. V was shortened by 6 bases and J by 6 bases, with 18 bases between the two germline ends. Germline assignment: CDR1 ENHRY and CDR2 SYGVKD. The CDR3 spans 14 residues. CDR3 sequence (DNA): TGTGCCATCAGGAGTGAGGCATCGTGGTCCGAGCAGTACTTC. Encoded protein: CAIRSEASWSEQYF.

The rearrangement links TRBV3-1 to TRBJ2-1; TRBD2 matches 11 bases. The V gene's germline CDR1 is LGHDT and CDR2 YNNKEL (reference sequence). Trimming cost V 4 bases and J 8 bases; bases outside gene matches: 7. The CDR3 totals 15 residues. The CDR3: CASSLSGRAGDEQFF. The CDR3 DNA reads TGTGCCAGCAGCCTTAGCGGGAGGGCCGGCGATGAGCAGTTCTTC.

This rearrangement joins TRBV27 to TRBJ2-7; TRBD1 is a possible D gene (6 bases). The CDR3 has 14 amino acids. V was shortened by 5 bases and J by 3 bases, with 14 bases between the two germline ends. The V gene's germline CDR1 is MNHEY and CDR2 SMNVEV (reference sequence). CDR3 in amino acids: CASSLGGQIYEQYF. In nucleotides, the CDR3 is TGTGCCAGCAGTCTGGGCGGACAGATCTACGAGCAGTACTTC.

This clonotype was seen a handful of times. The chain joins TRBV20-1 to TRBJ2-7; possible D gene TRBD2, 5 bases. The germline gives CDR1 DFQATT, CDR2 SNEGSKA (reference sequence). Trimming removed 5 bases at V and 3 bases at J, with 8 bases between. This CDR3 is built from 11 residues. The CDR3 nucleotides read TGCAGTGCTGGACTTATCTACGAGCAGTACTTC. Residues: CSAGLIYEQYF.

This clonotype was counted between two and nine times. The chain links TRBV27 to TRBJ2-7; no reliable D call. The CDR3 totals 13 residues. Trimming left V 6 bases short and J 4 bases short, with 13 bases between. Germline CDR1 MNHEY, CDR2 SMNVEV (reference sequence). The CDR3 DNA follows: TGTGCCAGCAGCCCCGCTCTCTGGTACGAGCAGTACTTC. Encoded protein: CASSPALWYEQYF.

The table lists this clonotype with a few counts. The genes are TRBV27 and TRBJ2-7; a possible D gene is TRBD2 (6 bases). The germline V gene encodes CDR1 MNHEY and CDR2 SMNVEV (reference sequence). This CDR3 has 16 amino acids. The ends were cut back, 0 bases at V and 0 bases at J, with 12 bases in the middle. DNA for the CDR3: TGTGCCAGCAGTTTATCGGGGGGTCGAAGCTCCTACGAGCAGTACTTC. It codes for CASSLSGGRSSYEQYF.

This clonotype turned up a few times. The rearrangement joins TRBV5-4 to TRBJ2-3, with D unclear. This CDR3 comprises 14 residues. Trimming cost V 0 bases and J 1 base, with 6 bases left between them. Germline V gene data show CDR1 as SGHNT and CDR2 as YYREEE (reference sequence). The CDR3 region has the DNA TGTGCCAGCAGCTTGGGCTCCCGCACAGATACGCAGTATTTT. This codes for CASSLGSRTDTQYF.

Notes on this clonotype: A read error may produce the germline difference seen at one junction end. V is TRBV3-1 and J is TRBJ2-7; 8 positions agree with TRBD1. CDR1 and CDR2 (germline): LGHDT, YNNKEL (reference sequence). CDR3 size: 14 residues. In nucleotides, the CDR3 is TGTGCCAGCAGCCCCACGAAAGGGTCGGACAGGGTCAACTTC. It is translated as CASSPTKGSDRVNF.

This rearrangement joins TRBV6-2 or TRBV6-3 to TRBJ1-2; no clear D gene. There are 13 residues in the CDR3. Germline CDR1 reads MNHEY; CDR2 reads SVGEGT. Trimming cost V 6 bases and J 1 base, with 9 bases left between them. The CDR3 region is CASSPPYNYGYTF. In DNA form, the CDR3 reads TGTGCCAGCAGCCCGCCCTATAACTATGGCTACACCTTC.

This clonotype has only a few counts. The chain is built from TRBV9 and TRBJ1-5; D ambiguous. Trimming took 0 bases from V and 0 from J, leaving 7 bases between them. This CDR3 contains 15 residues. In germline, CDR1 is SGDLS, CDR2 YYNGEE. The CDR3 reads CASSVEGRSNQPQHF. DNA for the CDR3: TGTGCCAGCAGCGTAGAGGGCCGTAGCAATCAGCCCCAGCATTTT.

Points on this clonotype: One junction end does not reproduce the germline sequence, and a read error may be involved. The chain is built from TRBV9 and TRBJ1-1, with 9 bases lining up with TRBD1. Germline values: CDR1 SGDLS, CDR2 YYNGEE. The CDR3 length is 14 residues. The CDR3 nucleotides read TGTGCCAGCAGTGGGACAGGGATGAACACTGAAACTTTCTTT. It codes for CASSGTGMNTETFF.

The chain uses TRBV25-1 and TRBJ1-1; D remains ambiguous. V was pared by 1 base and J by 5 bases, with 2 bases between. CDR1 is MGHDK and CDR2 is SYGVNS in the germline V gene. The CDR3 has 11 amino acids. CDR3 sequence: CASSELTEAFF. The CDR3 bases are TGTGCCAGCAGTGAATTGACTGAAGCTTTCTTT. The variable domain in full, completed from reference TRBV25-1 and TRBJ1-1, reads EADIYQTPRYLVIGTGKKITLECSQTMGHDKMYWYQQDPGMELHLIHYSYGVNSTEKGDLSSESTVSRIRTEHFPLTLESARPSHTSQYLCASSELTEAFFGQGTRLTVV.

The J gene is TRBJ2-3, the V gene TRBV7-8, with D perhaps matching TRBD2 (6 bases). This CDR3 contains 16 residues. V lost 1 base and J 4 bases, leaving 15 bases between the germline ends. The germline V gene has CDR1 SGHVS and CDR2 FQNEAQ. The CDR3 is CASSLGAGPPADTQYF. DNA of the CDR3: TGTGCCAGCAGCTTAGGGGCGGGGCCCCCCGCAGATACGCAGTATTTT.

This clonotype was picked up a small number of times. This rearrangement joins TRBV18 to TRBJ1-3; D gene uncertain. The CDR3 consists of 16 residues. The germline gives CDR1 KGHSH, CDR2 LQKENI. Trimming took off 1 base at V and 2 bases at J, with 12 bases between the two ends. The CDR3 nucleotides read TGTGCCAGCTCACCACAGAGCAGCCGGCCTGGAAACACCATATATTTT. It is translated as CASSPQSSRPGNTIYF.

The chain uses TRBV7-2 and TRBJ2-2; D might be TRBD1 or TRBD2, each matching 5 bases. Germline assignment: CDR1 SGHTA and CDR2 FQGNSA. V was pared by 5 bases and J by 2 bases, with 12 bases between. The CDR3 has 15 residues. CDR3 protein: CASSRDLINTGELFF. The CDR3 DNA is TGTGCCAGCAGCCGGGACCTAATAAACACCGGGGAGCTGTTTTTT.

This clonotype was counted a few times. V and J are TRBV20-1 and TRBJ2-7; a possible D gene is TRBD1 (6 bases). The CDR3 runs 14 residues. The V gene's germline CDR1 is DFQATT and CDR2 SNEGSKA (reference sequence). The V and J ends lost 5 bases and 3 bases respectively, with 17 bases between them. This CDR3 is CSAPSIQGNYEQYF. The CDR3 bases are TGCAGTGCTCCCTCGATACAGGGTAACTACGAGCAGTACTTC.

The V call is TRBV12-3 or TRBV12-4, the J call TRBJ1-3; a possible D gene is TRBD1 (5 bases). V was trimmed by 6 bases and J by 0 bases, leaving 15 bases between them. CDR3 length: 16 amino acids. For the CDR3, the DNA is TGTGCCAGCAGGGGGACCGCAAAGAGCTCTGGAAACACCATATATTTT. Its protein is CASRGTAKSSGNTIYF.

The chain has TRBV20-1 and TRBJ2-7; 11 positions agree with TRBD2. The CDR3 runs 13 residues. The germline CDR1 and CDR2 sequences are DFQATT and SNEGSKA (reference sequence). J was trimmed by 9 bases and V by 5 bases; bases with no gene match: 9. Written as DNA, the CDR3 is TGCAGTGCTGAACTAGCGGGAGTGCCCGGGCAGTACTTC. This gives the protein CSAELAGVPGQYF.

This clonotype was seen more than once but under ten times. The chain uses TRBV6-5 and TRBJ2-2; 9 bases agree with TRBD1. From germline, CDR1 is MNHEY and CDR2 SVGAGI. The CDR3 covers 16 residues. Trimming took 5 bases from V and 4 from J; bases not matched to a gene: 8. In nucleotides, the CDR3 is TGTGCCAGCAGTCACGGGACAGGGCTTGTCACCGGGGAGCTGTTTTTT. Its translation: CASSHGTGLVTGELFF.

The CDR3 coding sequence is TGTGCCAGCAGTTACGGAGGAGCGAACACTGAAGCTTTCTTT. Amino acids: CASSYGGANTEAFF. The V and J genes are TRBV6-5 and TRBJ1-1; D is uncertain. The V and J ends lost 2 bases and 1 base respectively, with 8 bases between them. CDR1 and CDR2 from the germline V gene are MNHEY and SVGAGI. This CDR3 has 14 amino acids.

This clonotype was counted a few times. The CDR3 sequence: CASSLGTGDPNTEAFF. The CDR3 DNA is TGCGCCAGCAGCCTAGGGACAGGGGACCCGAACACTGAAGCTTTCTTT. The V and J genes are TRBV5-1 and TRBJ1-1; TRBD1 matches 10 bases. CDR1 is SGHRS and CDR2 is YFSETQ in the germline V gene. Trimming removed 4 bases from V and 1 base from J; junction bases left unmatched: 7. This CDR3 has 16 residues.